This T cell receptor beta chain was obtained from a study of relationships among human T cell subsets (dated by TCRdb to 2010 to 2012). General notes on the study: Sequencing was performed on eight distinct blood T cell populations: pan T, CD8 cytotoxic, regulatory, Th1, Th2, naive plus transitional, activated and memory cells.

T cell subsets were isolated with Miltenyi superparamagnetic beads coated with subset-specific monoclonal antibodies. All T cell populations were isolated from peripheral blood. Whole blood was subjected to Ficoll separation to obtain mononuclear cells, from which monocytes were subsequently depleted using anti-CD14 microbeads. Isolated cell populations were immediately resuspended in RNAprotect reagent. In general terms, the pan T sample was made up of CD3+ T cells. The library was produced with multiplex PCR. Instrument on record: 454 GS FLX. TCR alpha and beta CDR3 regions were amplified from mRNA by semiquantitative ARM-PCR. ARM-PCR used tagged nested gene-specific primers, after which communal superprimers carried out exponential amplification. Before the second amplification round was performed on first-round PCR products, the nested primers were removed by exonuclease. Sequencing of the amplicons was performed on the 454 platform, which allows millions of DNA fragments to be sequenced rapidly without cloning bias. A read was counted as effective if the read could be mapped to both V and J germline segments. In the authors' own workflow: IRmap was used to assign reads to germline V, D and J segments, relying on pyromap, a Smith-Waterman modification adapted to 454 sequencing errors. D-beta assignments were filtered with cutoffs set at the 99th percentile of alignment scores obtained from simulated random sequences. The CDR3 was taken to be the amino acids lying between the conserved V-segment Y[YFLI]C motif and the J-segment [FW]GXGT motif. A compound Poisson process model, previously applied to large-scale EST data, was used to estimate repertoire diversity. A procedure for detecting cross-contamination was used to argue that the shared CDR3s did not come from sample contamination. TCRdb reanalyzed the raw reads on its own, using fastp at Q25 for trimming and MiXCR for clone calling, and kept in-frame beta chains. Entries are consolidated by CDR3 protein sequence, retaining the most common genes and DNA. What appears here as the V and J calls and clone size reflects TCRdb's work, not the paper's. Here the sample has 2,800 or so distinct CDR3 sequences; roughly 79% occur a single time. The ten largest clonotypes hold about 16% of the sample.

What the authors observed across the whole study: Across the seven subsets, no statistically significant differences turned up in V, D and J usage, CDR3 length, or N-nucleotide additions. A CD4+CD8+ double-positive population could not be ruled out by the bead-based sorting. Over 50% of CD8+ cytotoxic sequences belonged to clones with over 100 reads, whereas regulatory and Th2 subsets showed few such clones. T cell counts went unrecorded for a couple of pan T samples, which were processed alongside pan B cells. The considerable overlap in CDR3s among Th1, Th2 and regulatory T cells was taken as suggesting that cell fate choices are stochastic.

Of note for this clonotype: Its antigen is unknown. No quality values exist for individual bases; no much larger clone is one base distant.

This sequence was found in a man between 35 and 55 years old in good health. Sequences were obtained from total T cells sorted from blood. The cell subset or site label for this specimen denotes: CD3+ T cells in general.

DNA sequence: TGTGCCAGCAGCCTGGCGGGCTACGAGCAGTACTTC. This gives the protein CASSLAGYEQYF. The chain is encoded by TRBV28 joined to TRBJ2-7, with a tentative D gene TRBD2 over 5 matching bases. From a lookup of the germline V gene, CDR1 and CDR2 are MDHEN and SYDVKM. The trim is 6 bases for V and 3 bases for J, with a gap of 9 bases between the germline ends. The CDR3 runs 12 residues from the cysteine to the phenylalanine. The CDR3 DNA has 36 bases and is translated from base 1.